This is a list of T cell receptor beta chains from one sample in a study of early T cells in non-severe SARS-CoV-2 infection. In TCRdb, the 5' RACE reads were re-called with MiXCR into one record per CDR3 protein. Of roughly 120,000 distinct CDR3 sequences listed, approximately 12% are singletons. This material consisted of whole blood, taken at baseline. The origin of the receptors is an adult who was a healthcare worker with PCR-confirmed SARS-CoV-2 infection or an uninfected control (not recorded which). Both conserved end residues are part of each CDR3. The size field is filled for only some rows; it gives once, few, many or a size class.

j_call v_call clone_size cdr3_aa
TRBJ2-3 TRBV7-6 few CASSWAEDTQYF
TRBJ2-2 TRBV5-1 . CASQPGPDPNTGELFF
TRBJ1-1 TRBV28 many CASRPQGRYTEAFF
TRBJ1-1 TRBV5-1 many CASSLAMQGGNTEAFF
TRBJ2-3 TRBV7-2 . CASSPTVDTQYF
TRBJ1-5 TRBV9 few CASSATGSDNQPQHF
TRBJ2-3 TRBV5-4 . CASSSGVATDTQYF
TRBJ1-1 TRBV20-1 . CSARLVQGINTEAFF
TRBJ2-7 TRBV5-1 few CASSLEGDEQYF
TRBJ2-7 TRBV4-1 few CASSQSPFRDTLYEQYF
TRBJ2-3 TRBV28 . CASSLYGVENTQYF
TRBJ2-7 TRBV25-1 . CASGGDGPPYEQYF
TRBJ2-3 TRBV5-1 many CASSLQGSTDTQYF
TRBJ2-5 TRBV4-2 . CASSQGLAEGTQYF
TRBJ2-7 TRBV20-1 . CSAYSGRSSYEQYF
TRBJ2-5 TRBV7-9 . CASSPGQGTKTQYF
TRBJ2-3 TRBV10-3 . CAISDLVSSGPDTQYF
TRBJ1-5 TRBV6-1 . CASIYRGLGNQPQHF
TRBJ2-5 TRBV5-1 . CASSLEVAGGEETQYF
TRBJ2-3 TRBV7-9 . CASSPNKGVGDTQYF
TRBJ2-1 TRBV7-8 many CASSWTSGGRNEQFF
TRBJ1-2 TRBV7-2 few CASRRGGLYGYTF
TRBJ1-2 TRBV20-1 . CSAAGTVDYGYTF
TRBJ2-1 TRBV27 . CASSGLAGGEDEQFF
TRBJ1-1 TRBV5-4 . CASSSGGQGTDEAFF
TRBJ2-3 TRBV20-1 few CSARDPGEGDTQYF
TRBJ2-5 TRBV12-3/TRBV12-4 . CASRRSGYRQGAETQYF
TRBJ2-1 TRBV27 many CASSLRTASYNEQFF
TRBJ2-4 TRBV29-1 . CSVEIPRGLRNIQYF
TRBJ1-1 TRBV28 few CASSVEVPAEAFF
TRBJ1-6 TRBV6-5 . CASSPRWDSPLHF
TRBJ1-2 TRBV3-1 few CASSLIDTGGYTF
TRBJ2-7 TRBV12-3/TRBV12-4 many CASSDRGGGYEQYF
TRBJ1-4 TRBV5-1 few CASSLQGTSEKLFF
TRBJ1-1 TRBV5-1 . CASGPLGGENTEAFF
TRBJ2-3 TRBV7-9 few CASSLERTQYF
TRBJ2-7 TRBV29-1 few CSVVSQSKGYEQYF
TRBJ2-7 TRBV2 . CASSSGYEQYF
TRBJ2-7 TRBV3-1 many CASSQDPAGISYEQYF
TRBJ2-2 TRBV29-1 . CSGRTSGYTGELFF
TRBJ1-2 TRBV6-5 once CASSSPGQSSYGYTF
TRBJ2-3 TRBV11-2 . CASSLDRGRTDTQYF
TRBJ1-1 TRBV6-5 many CASLTRENSRTEAFF
TRBJ2-3 TRBV20-1 few CSAPGERGQPTDTQYF
TRBJ2-7 TRBV29-1 many CSVEGTASYEQYF
TRBJ1-2 TRBV19 few CASSPTGVRGYTF
TRBJ2-7 TRBV27 few CASGEKGLGTYEQYF
TRBJ2-5 TRBV25-1 few CASSETSASGQETQYF